This T cell receptor (beta chain) appears in the sequencing data of a study of glioma-infiltrating T cells. The overall study: Low-grade gliomas were grade II; glioblastomas were grade IV at initial diagnosis. About one million peripheral T cells were targeted at about 4- to 11-fold coverage.

This clonotype was picked up a small number of times. Germline V gives CDR1 SNHLY, CDR2 FYNNEI. This CDR3 comprises 15 residues. Trimming left V 7 bases short and J 7 bases short, with 17 bases between. TCR alpha and beta CDR3 regions were amplified from RNA using iRepertoire nested multiplex PCR. TCRdb used MiXCR to reprocess the multiplex PCR reads, holding one entry per CDR3 protein. Of 300,000 to 400,000 distinct CDR3 sequences in the sample, 41% were seen once. The chain has TRBV2 and TRBJ1-6, with a weak D call TRBD1 (6 bases). The clonotype originates from a human donor with low-grade glioma or glioblastoma, undergoing nonglioma brain surgery, or in good health (not recorded which). The material sequenced was glioma tissue, nonneoplastic brain tissue, or PBMCs (not recorded which). CDR3 sequence: CASTQQGRRNSPLHF. The DNA for the CDR3 is TGTGCCAGCACCCAGCAGGGGCGACGGAATTCACCCCTCCACTTT.